This T cell receptor beta chain was documented in a study of T-cell memory formation after mild COVID-19. Background on the study: TCR clusters showed largely donor specificity.

Trimming removed 5 bases from V and 7 bases from J, with 18 bases in between. Germline-derived CDR1 and CDR2 are SGHVS and FNYEAQ. The CDR3 is 15 amino acids. 5'RACE primed from the constant segment yielded TCR alpha and TCR beta cDNA libraries bearing sample barcodes and UMIs. TCRdb re-analysed the 5' RACE reads in MiXCR, keeping a single row per CDR3 protein. In the table there are around 62,000 distinct CDR3 sequences, around a quarter of which are singletons. Sequencing was done on a sample of PBMCs or a T cell subset sorted from them (not recorded which). This receptor was obtained from a man in his late teens or twenties who had mild COVID-19 (a few samples of this study predate the infection). Cell type and time point are not known. J is TRBJ2-1 and V is TRBV7-6; TRBD1 or TRBD2 may be the D gene (5 bases each). The CDR3 reads CASSPDRGAGNEQFF. As DNA, the CDR3 is TGTGCCAGCAGCCCGGACCGAGGGGCCGGGAATGAGCAGTTCTTC.